This T cell receptor (beta chain) was sequenced in a study of blood T cell repertoires in COVID-19. Germline-derived CDR1 and CDR2 are SGHKS and YYEKEE (reference sequence). V was cut by 2 bases and J by 7 bases, with 10 bases left in between. The CDR3 covers 14 residues. The table lists this clone with a count of one. Using immunoSEQ multiplex PCR, the repertoire was profiled, and TCRdb retains in-frame clones only, with some absent. The table shows 180,000 or so clones, with about four fifths occurring only once. The rearrangement links TRBV5-5 to TRBJ1-6, with a tentative D call TRBD1 (6 bases). The sample taken for sequencing was PBMCs or T cells enriched from blood (not recorded which). The sequence was collected from a man over 45 who had recovered from COVID-19. CDR3 sequence reads: CASSFWTANSPLHF. Written as DNA, the CDR3 is TGTGCCAGCAGCTTTTGGACAGCGAATTCACCCCTCCACTTT.